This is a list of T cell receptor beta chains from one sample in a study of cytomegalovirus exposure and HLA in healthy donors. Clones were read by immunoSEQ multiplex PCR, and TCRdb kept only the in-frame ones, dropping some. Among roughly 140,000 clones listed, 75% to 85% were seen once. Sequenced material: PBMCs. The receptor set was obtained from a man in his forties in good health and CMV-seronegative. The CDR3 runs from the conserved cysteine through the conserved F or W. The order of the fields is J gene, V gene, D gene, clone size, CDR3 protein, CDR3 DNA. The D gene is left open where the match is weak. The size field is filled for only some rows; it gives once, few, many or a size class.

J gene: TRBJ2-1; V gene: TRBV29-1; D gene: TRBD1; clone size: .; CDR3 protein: CSGDRGHEQFF; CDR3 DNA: TGCAGCGGGGACAGGGGTCATGAGCAGTTCTTC
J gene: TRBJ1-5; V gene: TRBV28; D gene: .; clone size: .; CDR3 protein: CASSLAGSNQPQHF; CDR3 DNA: TGTGCCAGCTCTCTGGCGGGTAGCAATCAGCCCCAGCATTTT
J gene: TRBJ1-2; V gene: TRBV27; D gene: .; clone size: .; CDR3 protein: CASSLEGNYGYTF; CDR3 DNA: TGTGCCAGCAGTTTGGAGGGTAACTATGGCTACACCTTC
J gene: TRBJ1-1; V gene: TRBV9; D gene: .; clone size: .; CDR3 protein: CASSPPSNTEAFF; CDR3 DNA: TGTGCCAGCAGCCCCCCTTCGAACACTGAAGCTTTCTTT
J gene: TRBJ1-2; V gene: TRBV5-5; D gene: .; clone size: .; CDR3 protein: CASSYYSPEPGYTF; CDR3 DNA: TGTGCCAGCAGCTATTATAGCCCTGAGCCTGGCTACACCTTC
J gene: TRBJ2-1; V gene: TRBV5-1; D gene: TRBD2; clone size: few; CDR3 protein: CASSDRLAGVPEEFF; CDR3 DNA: TGCGCCAGCAGCGATCGATTAGCGGGGGTTCCCGAGGAGTTCTTC
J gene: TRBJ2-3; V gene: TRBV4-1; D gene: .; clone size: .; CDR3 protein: CASSLTLGGNTQYF; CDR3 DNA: TGCGCCAGCAGCCTTACATTGGGGGGAAATACGCAGTATTTT
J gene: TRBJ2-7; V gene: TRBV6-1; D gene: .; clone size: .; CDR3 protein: CASSEGQKSYEQYF; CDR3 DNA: TGTGCCAGCAGTGAAGGCCAGAAATCCTACGAGCAGTACTTC
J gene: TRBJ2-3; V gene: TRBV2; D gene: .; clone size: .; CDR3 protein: CASHRGSTPLKASTDTQYF; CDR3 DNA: TGTGCCAGCCACCGAGGGTCCACTCCCCTTAAAGCTAGCACAGATACGCAGTATTTT
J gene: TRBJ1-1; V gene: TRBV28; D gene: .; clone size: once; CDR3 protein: CASSTGGAGRLQAFF; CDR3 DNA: TGTGCCAGCAGTACGGGGGGGGCAGGGCGGCTCCAAGCTTTCTTT
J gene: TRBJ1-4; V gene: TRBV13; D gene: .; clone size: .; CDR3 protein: CASSVGRGVNEKLFF; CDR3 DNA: TGTGCCAGCAGTGTGGGGAGGGGGGTGAATGAAAAACTGTTTTTT
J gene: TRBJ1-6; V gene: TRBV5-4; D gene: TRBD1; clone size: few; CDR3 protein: CASSNDRGPLHF; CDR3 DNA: TGTGCCAGCAGTAATGACAGGGGACCCCTCCACTTT
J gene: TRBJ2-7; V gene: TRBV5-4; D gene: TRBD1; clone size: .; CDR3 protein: CASRSQGEVGYEQYF; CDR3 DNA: TGTGCCAGCAGATCACAGGGGGAAGTCGGCTACGAGCAGTACTTC
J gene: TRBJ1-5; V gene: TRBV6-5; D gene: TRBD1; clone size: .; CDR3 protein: CASSAGQGEYRPQHF; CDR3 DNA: TGTGCCAGCAGCGCGGGACAGGGGGAATATCGGCCCCAGCATTTT
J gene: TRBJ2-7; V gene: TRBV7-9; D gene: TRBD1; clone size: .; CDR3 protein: CASSLDGGQGYYEQYF; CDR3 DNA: TGTGCCAGCAGCTTAGATGGGGGACAGGGTTACTACGAGCAGTACTTC
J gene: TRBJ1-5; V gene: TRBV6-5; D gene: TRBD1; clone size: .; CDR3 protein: CASSYSIGRGQPQHF; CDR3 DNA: TGTGCCAGCAGTTACTCGATCGGCAGGGGGCAGCCCCAGCATTTT
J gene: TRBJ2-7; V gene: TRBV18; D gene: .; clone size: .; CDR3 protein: CASSPQGRYEQYF; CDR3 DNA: TGTGCCAGCTCACCTCAGGGGCGCTACGAGCAGTACTTC
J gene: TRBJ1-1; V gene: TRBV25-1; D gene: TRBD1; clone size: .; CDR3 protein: CASSHRGRGDTEAFF; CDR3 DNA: TGTGCCAGCAGTCACAGGGGGCGCGGAGACACTGAAGCTTTCTTT
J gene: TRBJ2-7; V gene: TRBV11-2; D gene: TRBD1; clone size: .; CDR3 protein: CASVDRGGYEQYF; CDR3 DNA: TGTGCCAGCGTGGACAGGGGGGGCTACGAGCAGTACTTC
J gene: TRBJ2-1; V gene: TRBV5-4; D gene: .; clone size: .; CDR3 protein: CASPKGDNEQFF; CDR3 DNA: TGTGCCAGCCCTAAAGGGGACAATGAGCAGTTCTTC
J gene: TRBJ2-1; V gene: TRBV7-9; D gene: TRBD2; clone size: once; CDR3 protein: CASSDPLSGGAGYNEQFF; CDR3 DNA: TGTGCCAGCAGCGATCCCCTTAGCGGGGGGGCAGGGTACAATGAGCAGTTCTTC
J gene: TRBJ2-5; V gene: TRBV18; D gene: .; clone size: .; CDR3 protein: CASSRQGETQYF; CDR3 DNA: TGTGCCAGCTCACGTCAGGGTGAGACCCAGTACTTC
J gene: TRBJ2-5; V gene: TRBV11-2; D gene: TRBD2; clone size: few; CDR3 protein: CASSLGSGTVETQYF; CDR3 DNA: TGTGCCAGCAGCTTGGGTAGCGGGACTGTGGAGACCCAGTACTTC
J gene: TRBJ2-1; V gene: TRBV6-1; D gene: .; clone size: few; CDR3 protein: CASSDGGRSYNEQFF; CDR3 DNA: TGTGCCAGCAGTGACGGGGGACGCTCCTACAATGAGCAGTTCTTC
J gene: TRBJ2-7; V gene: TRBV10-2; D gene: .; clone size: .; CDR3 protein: CASSESRLGAGEQYF; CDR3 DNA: TGCGCCAGCAGTGAGTCCCGACTCGGGGCGGGGGAGCAGTACTTC